This passage covers 19 T cell receptor beta chains from one sample sequenced in a study of regulatory T cells in long-lasting Graves disease. For TCR beta, libraries came from iRepertoire HTBI primers and Arm-PCR of CDR3 regions. TCRdb recomputed calls from the multiplex PCR reads with MiXCR, one row per CDR3 protein. The sample yields 500,000 or so distinct CDR3 sequences, about 17% seen once. Time point here: newly diagnosed GD, antithyroid drugs for less than 3 months. RNA from PBMCs was the source of the TCR library. These data were also filed under a second study, of T cells in Graves' hyperthyroidism and ophthalmopathy.

Here the sequenced sample was peripheral blood mononuclear cells (PBMCs), taken at new diagnosis, from a patient treated with antithyroid drugs. These receptors were collected from a man aged 35 to 55 with Graves disease.

The V call is TRBV20-1, the J call TRBJ2-1; tentative D call: TRBD2 (7 bases). Germline-derived CDR1 and CDR2 are DFQATT and SNEGSKA (reference sequence). The CDR3 sequence is 11 residues long. V was trimmed by 8 bases and J by 7 bases, leaving 12 bases between them. The CDR3 DNA reads TGCAGTCCAGGGGAGGGGAATGAGCAGTTCTTC. Protein: CSPGEGNEQFF.

This clonotype was observed a few times. The gene calls are TRBV7-9 and TRBJ2-7; no firm D call. From germline, CDR1 is SEHNR and CDR2 FQNEAQ (reference sequence). V lost 1 base, J lost 6 bases, and 19 bases lay in between. The CDR3 has 16 residues. This CDR3 reads CASSLEPGASLLEQYF. The DNA for the CDR3 is TGTGCCAGCAGCTTAGAGCCAGGCGCCAGCCTCCTCGAGCAGTACTTC.

The table lists this clonotype with many counts. The rearrangement joins TRBV28 to TRBJ1-5; TRBD1 might be the D (5 bases). CDR3 length: 16 residues. The ends were cut back, 2 bases at V and 1 base at J, with 12 bases in the middle. CDR1 is MDHEN, CDR2 SYDVKM, per germline. Here the CDR3 reads CASSLLYQGSNQPQHF. CDR3 nucleotides: TGTGCCAGCAGTTTACTTTACCAGGGAAGCAATCAGCCCCAGCATTTT.

Ten or more counts support this clonotype. The chain links TRBV5-1 to TRBJ2-7; TRBD1 matches at 7 bases. With V trimmed by 5 bases and J by 7 bases, 15 bases remained unmatched. This CDR3 comprises 15 residues. In germline, CDR1 is SGHRS, CDR2 YFSETQ. The CDR3 loop reads CASRGQGVKVEEQYF. The CDR3 nucleotides read TGCGCCAGCAGAGGGCAGGGGGTAAAGGTGGAAGAGCAGTACTTC.

As to this clonotype: With a much larger clone just one base away, this may be a read error. This chain joins TRBV9 and TRBJ2-7, with TRBD2 identical over 7 bases. Germline loops: CDR1 SGDLS, CDR2 YYNGEE. The V gene end was trimmed by 3 bases and the J gene end by 7 bases; junction bases not matched to a gene: 10. This CDR3 comprises 14 residues. The CDR3 DNA follows: TGTGCCAGCAGCGAGCTAGCGGCCTACAATGAGCAGTACTTC. Its translation: CASSELAAYNEQYF.

Ten or more counts support this clonotype. The V call is TRBV2, the J call TRBJ2-3; D unclear. The CDR3 is made up of 13 amino acids. Trimming removed 1 base at V and 3 bases at J, with 5 bases between. Germline V gives CDR1 SNHLY, CDR2 FYNNEI. The CDR3 sequence is CASSEEGTDTQYF. The CDR3 bases are TGTGCCAGCAGTGAAGAGGGTACAGATACGCAGTATTTT. The full variable domain, completed using reference TRBV2 and TRBJ2-3, is EPEVTQTPSHQVTQMGQEVILRCVPISNHLYFYWYRQILGQKVEFLVSFYNNEISEKSEIFDDQFSVERPDGSNFTLKIRSTKLEDSAMYFCASSEEGTDTQYFGPGTRLTVL.

The genes are TRBV7-9 and TRBJ1-1; D not resolved. V shed 2 bases and J shed 8 bases, with 9 bases lying between them. CDR3 length equals 12 residues. CDR1 and CDR2 (germline): SEHNR, FQNEAQ (reference sequence). CDR3 loop: CASSLSKIEAFF. The CDR3 DNA reads TGTGCCAGCAGCTTATCGAAGATCGAAGCTTTCTTT.

This clonotype showed up just a few times. The chain employs TRBV3-1 and TRBJ2-2, with a weak D call TRBD2 (5 bases). V was trimmed by 0 bases and J by 6 bases, leaving 11 bases between them. The germline V gene has CDR1 LGHDT and CDR2 YNNKEL (reference sequence). The CDR3 is 15 residues long. In DNA, the CDR3 is TGTGCCAGCAGCCAAGAGCGGGTGTTTTCCGGGGAGCTGTTTTTT. It yields the protein CASSQERVFSGELFF.

This clonotype has a count of ten or more. The rearrangement joins TRBV27 to TRBJ1-4; 10 bases are a match to TRBD1. The CDR3 loop spans 18 amino acids. CDR1 is MNHEY and CDR2 is SMNVEV in the germline V gene (reference sequence). The J segment lost 4 bases and the V segment lost 5 bases, leaving 13 bases of the junction unmatched. The CDR3 DNA reads TGTGCCAGCAGTCGATCTTGGACAGGGGGGTACGATAATGAAAAACTGTTTTTT. It translates to CASSRSWTGGYDNEKLFF. Full variable domain (rest looked up from reference TRBV27 and TRBJ1-4): EAQVTQNPRYLITVTGKKLTVTCSQNMNHEYMSWYRQDPGLGLRQIYYSMNVEVTDKGDVPEGYKVSRKEKRNFPLILESPSPNQTSLYFCASSRSWTGGYDNEKLFFGSGTQLSVL.

V and J are TRBV20-1 and TRBJ1-2; D might be TRBD1 (6 bases). Looked up from germline, CDR1 is DFQATT and CDR2 is SNEGSKA (reference sequence). This CDR3 region has 14 residues. V lost 1 base and J 0 bases, leaving 9 bases between the germline ends. CDR3 region: CSARVTGTNYGYTF. CDR3 nucleotide sequence: TGCAGTGCTAGAGTTACAGGGACTAACTATGGCTACACCTTC.

This clonotype was observed once. The chain couples TRBV19 to TRBJ2-1; D call uncertain. The J call may be in error: the DNA end matches TRBJ2-7 better. The CDR3 length is 14 residues. Germline-derived CDR1 and CDR2 are LNHDA and SQIVND (reference sequence). CDR3: CASSLRRRPLEQYF. The CDR3 bases are TGTGCCAGTAGTTTGCGGAGACGCCCTCTGGAGCAGTACTTC.

A few counts support this clonotype. The V and J genes are TRBV6-1 and TRBJ2-7; possible D gene TRBD1, 5 bases. Between the trimmed V and J ends, which lost 11 bases and 3 bases, there was a span of 23 bases. CDR1 is MNHNS and CDR2 is SASEGT in the germline V gene. The CDR3 consists of 15 residues. The CDR3 coding sequence is TGTGCCGTCCATGGGCAGGGCTCGGTAGGCTACGAGCAGTACTTC. It translates to CAVHGQGSVGYEQYF.

This clonotype was observed at least ten times. This chain connects TRBV2 to TRBJ2-5; 7 nucleotides align to TRBD2. After removal of 1 base from V and 3 bases from J, the junction contained 11 bases not matched to a gene. The germline V gene has CDR1 SNHLY and CDR2 FYNNEI. CDR3 length: 17 residues. The DNA of the CDR3 is TGTGCCAGCAGTGAAGGGCAGGGCGGGGGAGCTAAAGAGACCCAGTACTTC. Its protein is CASSEGQGGGAKETQYF. Full variable domain (outside the CDR3, taken from reference TRBV2 and TRBJ2-5): EPEVTQTPSHQVTQMGQEVILRCVPISNHLYFYWYRQILGQKVEFLVSFYNNEISEKSEIFDDQFSVERPDGSNFTLKIRSTKLEDSAMYFCASSEGQGGGAKETQYFGPGTRLLVL.

This clonotype was counted only a few times. The V gene is TRBV6-2 or TRBV6-3, the J gene TRBJ2-1, with TRBD1 matching 7 bases. The CDR3 spans 15 residues. V was pared by 6 bases and J by 10 bases, with 15 bases of the junction left unmatched. CDR1 is MNHEY and CDR2 is SVGEGT in the germline V gene. The chain's CDR3 is CASRQTGDAFGEQFF. The CDR3 coding sequence is TGTGCCAGCAGACAAACAGGGGACGCATTTGGCGAGCAGTTCTTC.

This clonotype has a count of ten or more. V usage is TRBV29-1 and J usage is TRBJ2-3; 8 bases are a match to TRBD2. Trimming removed 1 base from V and 6 bases from J; junction bases left unmatched: 9. Germline V gives CDR1 SQVTM, CDR2 ANQGSEA. The length of the CDR3 is 15 residues. The CDR3 DNA is TGCAGCGTTGAAGGCGGAGCGGGGGAGATGGATACGCAGTATTTT. It encodes CSVEGGAGEMDTQYF.

This sequence joins TRBV25-1 and TRBJ1-6; D call uncertain. CDR3 size: 14 residues. V lost 3 bases, J lost 9 bases, and 12 bases lay in between. Germline CDR1 and CDR2: MGHDK and SYGVNS. The CDR3 protein is CASSDSQETSPLHF. CDR3 nucleotide sequence: TGTGCCAGCAGTGATTCGCAGGAAACTTCACCCCTCCACTTT.

The sample holds many counts of this clonotype. The J gene is TRBJ2-1, the V gene TRBV9, with D tentatively TRBD1 (5 bases). With 8 bases removed from V and 5 bases from J, the gap between germline ends came to 14 bases. The CDR3 extends over 13 amino acids. Germline V lookup: CDR1 SGDLS, CDR2 YYNGEE. CDR3 region: CASGAQRDNEQFF. The CDR3 nucleotides are TGTGCCAGTGGGGCGCAGCGTGACAATGAGCAGTTCTTC.

The sample holds many counts of this clonotype. The gene calls are TRBV28 and TRBJ2-2; TRBD1 matches at 9 bases. V trimming: 8 bases; J trimming: 5 bases; junction bases outside the gene matches: 12. CDR3 length equals 16 residues. Germline V CDR1 and CDR2: MDHEN, SYDVKM. The CDR3 sequence is CASSTLQGAGTGELFF. The CDR3 bases are TGTGCCAGCTCCACCTTACAGGGGGCAGGTACCGGGGAGCTGTTTTTT.

This clonotype was seen many times. The genes are TRBV18 and TRBJ2-3; no clear D. With 3 bases removed from V and 0 bases from J, the gap between germline ends came to 7 bases. The CDR3 is made up of 14 amino acids. Germline CDR1 KGHSH, CDR2 LQKENI. The CDR3 loop reads CASSPTESTDTQYF. The CDR3 DNA reads as TGTGCCAGCTCACCGACTGAGAGCACAGATACGCAGTATTTT.